Described below is a single T cell receptor (beta chain) sequence and its context. What it recognizes is unknown. The V segment lost 6 bases and the J segment 5 bases; nucleotides outside the gene matches: 10. The V gene's germline CDR1 is MDHEN and CDR2 SYDVKM. The CDR3 is 15 residues long. 5'RACE with constant-segment primers yielded barcoded, UMI-tagged TCR alpha and TCR beta cDNA libraries. MiXCR, applied by TCRdb to the 5' RACE reads, yields one record per CDR3 protein. The repertoire includes about 250,000 distinct CDR3 sequences, roughly 17% of them detected once, and 3.5% to 4% sits in the top ten. This specimen comes from a study of T-cell memory formation after mild COVID-19. About the research overall: Clusters of TCRs were largely donor specific. The study, taken as a whole, reports: Contracting clones from day 15 to 85 had balanced CD4/CD8; later expanders favoured CD4+. Contracting CD4+ clones were located mainly in CM and EM, and CD8+ clones in EMRA.

The chain recombines TRBV28 with TRBJ1-1, with 9 bases fitting TRBD1. Material: PBMCs or a T cell subset sorted from them (not recorded which). The receptor comes from a man between 18 and 29 years old who had mild COVID-19 (a few samples of this study predate the infection). Cell type and time point are not known. This CDR3 is CASSPSGQGRTEAFF. DNA for the CDR3: TGTGCCAGCAGCCCCTCGGGACAGGGAAGAACTGAAGCTTTCTTT.